These 27 T cell receptor beta chains were sequenced from one sample in a study of PD-1 blockade in classical Hodgkin lymphoma. Time point given: cycle 4 day 1 (C4D1), after about 6 weeks of nivolumab. Every patient was affected by relapse after autologous stem cell transplantation, while exposure to brentuximab vedotin was not uniform. Sequenced by immunoSEQ multiplex PCR; TCRdb stores in-frame clones only, minus some. The repertoire consists of 100,000 to 120,000 clones, with 89% occurring once and the leading ten covering about 20%. Sequenced here: peripheral blood mononuclear cells (PBMCs), sampled before the fourth cycle of nivolumab. All receptors come from a human donor with classical Hodgkin lymphoma.

V is TRBV19 and J is TRBJ2-2; D not certain. Germline CDR1 is LNHDA and CDR2 is SQIVND (reference sequence). Trimming left V 5 bases short and J 7 bases short, with 14 bases between. CDR3 size: 14 residues. The CDR3 sequence is CASSYPFGDGELFF. DNA of the CDR3: TGTGCCAGTAGTTACCCGTTCGGCGACGGGGAGCTGTTTTTT. Full variable domain (rest looked up from reference TRBV19 and TRBJ2-2): DGGITQSPKYLFRKEGQNVTLSCEQNLNHDAMYWYRQDPGQGLRLIYYSQIVNDFQKGDIAEGYSVSREKKESFPLTVTSAQKNPTAFYLCASSYPFGDGELFFGEGSRLTVL.

The V call is TRBV29-1, the J call TRBJ2-3, with D possibly TRBD1 on 5 matching bases. CDR3 length equals 16 residues. Germline V gives CDR1 SQVTM, CDR2 ANQGSEA. Trimming cost V 6 bases and J 2 bases, with 21 bases left between them. The CDR3: CSVRSPFQGITDTQYF. CDR3 bases: TGCAGCGTGCGTTCCCCGTTCCAGGGAATCACAGATACGCAGTATTTT.

V usage is TRBV5-6 and J usage is TRBJ1-3; D gene uncertain. The CDR3 is made up of 16 amino acids. V was cut by 2 bases and J by 0 bases, with 12 bases left in between. The germline V gene has CDR1 SGHDT and CDR2 YYEEEE. In DNA form, the CDR3 reads TGTGCCAGCAGCTTTGGCCAGCTCTACTCTGGAAACACCATATATTTT. Protein sequence: CASSFGQLYSGNTIYF.

The rearrangement uses TRBV6-5 and TRBJ2-5; D possibly corresponds to TRBD1 (6 bases). The CDR3 runs to 15 residues. The germline V gene has CDR1 MNHEY and CDR2 SVGAGI. V shed 6 bases and J shed 4 bases, with 18 bases lying between them. This chain's CDR3 is CASSIGTSPRETQYF. In nucleotides, the CDR3 is TGTGCCAGCAGCATTGGGACATCCCCCCGAGAGACCCAGTACTTC.

This clone came up once. The chain couples TRBV19 to TRBJ1-1, with D perhaps matching TRBD1 (6 bases). CDR1 and CDR2 (germline): LNHDA, SQIVND (reference sequence). Trimming removed 6 bases at V and 4 bases at J, with 12 bases between. The CDR3 loop spans 13 amino acids. The CDR3 protein is CASRKTGFTEAFF. CDR3 sequence (DNA): TGTGCCAGTAGGAAAACAGGGTTCACTGAAGCTTTCTTT.

The chain links TRBV5-1 to TRBJ2-7; unclear D gene. CDR3 size: 13 residues. V was trimmed by 0 bases and J by 3 bases, leaving 7 bases between them. Per the germline V gene, CDR1 is SGHRS and CDR2 is YFSETQ. The CDR3 spells CASSLDRSYEQYF. CDR3 nucleotides: TGCGCCAGCAGCTTGGACCGGAGCTACGAGCAGTACTTC.

V gene TRBV7-9 combines with J gene TRBJ1-4; 9 nucleotides agree with TRBD1. The junction had 2 bases not matched to a gene; V was cut back by 1 base and J by 8 bases. Per germline, CDR1 SEHNR and CDR2 FQNEAQ (reference sequence). This CDR3 contains 14 residues. The CDR3 reads CASSLVGQGEKLFF. The CDR3 region has the DNA TGTGCCAGCAGCTTAGTTGGACAGGGGGAAAAACTGTTTTTT.

The gene calls are TRBV12-2 and TRBJ2-1; the tabulated D call, TRBD2, remains unverified against the DNA. TRBV12-2 is marked as a pseudogene. The CDR3 has 16 residues. This CDR3 reads CASSPPSAGGGNEQFF. The CDR3 DNA follows: TGTGCCAGCAGCCCTCCCTCAGCGGGAGGTGGCAATGAGCAGTTCTTC.

This chain links TRBV6-1 with TRBJ2-7; TRBD1 aligns across 8 bases. In germline, CDR1 is MNHNS, CDR2 SASEGT. J was trimmed by 0 bases and V by 11 bases; bases with no gene match: 6. The length of the CDR3 is 13 residues. The CDR3 is CAVDRENSYEQYF. CDR3 nucleotides: TGTGCCGTGGACAGGGAGAACTCCTACGAGCAGTACTTC.

J is TRBJ2-7 and V is TRBV4-1; D is ambiguous. Germline values: CDR1 MGHRA, CDR2 YSYEKL. There are 16 residues in the CDR3. V was clipped by 0 bases and J by 3 bases, with 15 bases between them. The CDR3 here is CASSQDRVSYLYEQYF. The CDR3 nucleotides are TGCGCCAGCAGCCAAGATCGAGTATCCTATCTCTACGAGCAGTACTTC.

V usage is TRBV7-9 and J usage is TRBJ2-1, with 8 positions matching TRBD2. The CDR3 is 16 amino acids. J lost 2 bases, V lost 5 bases, and 8 bases had no gene match. The germline CDR1 and CDR2 sequences are SEHNR and FQNEAQ (reference sequence). CDR3 coding DNA: TGTGCCAGCAGCCCAATAGCGGGACCCACCTACAATGAGCAGTTCTTC. Translating it yields CASSPIAGPTYNEQFF.

The chain is built from TRBV13 and TRBJ1-2; 7 bases are a match to TRBD1. Germline values: CDR1 PRHDT, CDR2 FYEKMQ (reference sequence). The CDR3 has 15 residues. After removal of 5 bases from V and 7 bases from J, the junction contained 13 bases not matched to a gene. The CDR3 spells CASSPSETGSGGYTF. The CDR3 DNA sequence: TGTGCCAGCAGCCCATCAGAGACAGGGTCGGGTGGCTACACCTTC.

This chain links TRBV29-1 with TRBJ2-2; D remains ambiguous. The CDR3 covers 13 residues. Germline V gene data show CDR1 as SQVTM and CDR2 as ANQGSEA. V dropped 3 bases and J dropped 1 base, with 6 bases sitting between them. CDR3 sequence: CSVEAGNTGELFF. The CDR3 DNA sequence: TGCAGCGTTGAGGCAGGGAACACCGGGGAGCTGTTTTTT.

Concerning this clone itself: At one of its ends the junction is not consistent with the germline gene, which may arise from a read error. This chain connects TRBV19 to TRBJ1-1, with D possibly being TRBD1 (5 bases). From germline, CDR1 is LNHDA and CDR2 SQIVND (reference sequence). The CDR3 spans 12 residues. The CDR3 coding sequence is TGTGCCAGTAGCAGCCGGGCGGGGCGATCCAATTTT. The encoded protein is CASSSRAGRSNF.

This chain joins TRBV5-1 and TRBJ2-7, with D unclear. V shed 0 bases and J shed 3 bases, with 16 bases lying between them. The CDR3 is 16 amino acids. CDR1 is SGHRS, CDR2 YFSETQ, per germline. This CDR3 is CASSLEWAERIYEQYF. Written as DNA, the CDR3 is TGCGCCAGCAGCTTGGAGTGGGCCGAGAGAATCTACGAGCAGTACTTC. Together with reference TRBV5-1 and TRBJ2-7, the CDR3 gives the full variable domain: KAGVTQTPRYLIKTRGQQVTLSCSPISGHRSVSWYQQTPGQGLQFLFEYFSETQRNKGNFPGRFSGRQFSNSRSEMNVSTLELGDSALYLCASSLEWAERIYEQYFGPGTRLTVT.

As for this clone: The same CDR3 is also encoded by other DNA sequences in this sample. This chain connects TRBV5-1 to TRBJ1-1, with D unresolved. Trimming left V 0 bases short and J 1 base short, with 7 bases between. Germline CDR1 SGHRS, CDR2 YFSETQ. The CDR3 contains 14 residues. Here the CDR3 DNA reads TGCGCCAGCAGCTTGGCCAGAGGGAACACTGAAGCTTTCTTT. Amino acid sequence: CASSLARGNTEAFF.

This clone was seen more than once but under ten times. J is TRBJ1-2 and V is TRBV6-5; D is ambiguous. Trimming pared 2 bases from V and 6 bases from J, leaving 10 bases between. This CDR3 contains 13 residues. The germline CDR1 and CDR2 sequences are MNHEY and SVGAGI. The CDR3 loop reads CASSYDLTNGYTF. CDR3 DNA sequence: TGTGCCAGCAGTTACGATCTGACTAATGGCTACACCTTC.

V gene TRBV6-5 combines with J gene TRBJ2-7; D gene unclear. CDR1 is MNHEY and CDR2 is SVGAGI in the germline V gene. V lost 0 bases and J lost 6, with 12 bases in between. The CDR3 has 14 amino acids. The CDR3 coding sequence is TGTGCCAGCAGTTACTCGATGGAAATAGGCGAGCAGTACTTC. Translating gives CASSYSMEIGEQYF.

The chain has TRBV19 and TRBJ1-5; the D is unclear. Germline V gene sequence: CDR1 LNHDA, CDR2 SQIVND (reference sequence). V was trimmed by 4 bases and J by 5 bases, leaving 12 bases between them. CDR3 length: 14 residues. CDR3 residues: CASSSRQLHQPQHF. Written as DNA, the CDR3 is TGTGCCAGTAGTAGTCGGCAGTTGCATCAGCCCCAGCATTTT.

The genes are TRBV6-1 and TRBJ1-5, with D unclear. The germline V gene has CDR1 MNHNS and CDR2 SASEGT. The CDR3 has 15 amino acids. The ends were cut back, 7 bases at V and 6 bases at J, with 19 bases in the middle. CDR3 in DNA: TGTGCCAGCACCCCGGTGGGTGGAGGAGGTCAGCCCCAGCATTTT. Translating gives CASTPVGGGGQPQHF.

The sample holds one count of this clone. The chain combines TRBV6-9 with TRBJ1-6, with 7 nucleotides matching TRBD1. The germline CDR1 and CDR2 sequences are MNHGY and SVAAGI. This CDR3 is built from 16 residues. Germline trimming cut 2 bases from V and 7 bases from J; bases unmatched to any gene: 8. Here the CDR3 reads CASSYARDSRNSPLHF. In nucleotides, the CDR3 is TGTGCCAGCAGTTATGCACGGGACAGCAGAAATTCACCCCTCCACTTT.

This clone has a single count. The DNA for the CDR3 is TGTGCCGTCGCCTCCGTTTATGGCTACACCTTC. Translating it yields CAVASVYGYTF. V usage is TRBV19 and J usage is TRBJ1-2, with D uncertain. This CDR3 is built from 11 residues. Germline CDR1 reads LNHDA; CDR2 reads SQIVND (reference sequence). Trimming stripped 11 bases from V and 5 bases from J, with 12 bases between.

The chain joins TRBV5-8 to TRBJ2-2; D gene ambiguous. The V gene's germline CDR1 is SGHTS and CDR2 YDEGEE. The length of the CDR3 is 13 residues. V gave up 2 bases and J gave up 4 bases, with 6 bases separating them. CDR3 coding DNA: TGTGCCAGCAGCTTTGGTACCACCGGGGAGCTGTTTTTT. Translated: CASSFGTTGELFF.

V usage is TRBV30 and J usage is TRBJ2-5, with D possibly being TRBD1 (7 bases). CDR3 length: 12 residues. The V end lost 5 bases, the J end lost 4 bases, and 11 bases lay between the germline ends. From germline, CDR1 is GTSNPN and CDR2 SVGIG (reference sequence). CDR3 DNA: TGTGCCTGGTCCCAGGGGGGAGAGACCCAGTACTTC. This sequence encodes CAWSQGGETQYF. The full variable domain, completed using reference TRBV30 and TRBJ2-5, is SQTIHQWPATLVQPVGSPLSLECTVEGTSNPNLYWYRQAAGRGLQLLFYSVGIGQISSEVPQNLSASRPQDRQFILSSKKLLLSDSGFYLCAWSQGGETQYFGPGTRLLVL.

This chain links TRBV5-1 with TRBJ1-1, with 10 bases identical to TRBD1. The CDR3 is made up of 13 amino acids. Per the germline V gene, CDR1 is SGHRS and CDR2 is YFSETQ. V lost 4 bases to trimming and J lost 10 bases; unmatched junction nucleotides: 7. CDR3 coding DNA: TGCGCCAGCAGCCCCGGGACAGGGGCCGTAGCTTTCTTT. Encoded protein: CASSPGTGAVAFF.

V is TRBV10-3 and J is TRBJ2-7, with 8 bases aligning to TRBD1. V was pared by 0 bases and J by 3 bases, with 7 bases of the junction left unmatched. The germline V gene has CDR1 ENHRY and CDR2 SYGVKD. This CDR3 contains 16 residues. CDR3 DNA: TGTGCCATCAGTGAGTCACGACAGGGGCTGAACTACGAGCAGTACTTC. Translated: CAISESRQGLNYEQYF.

J is TRBJ2-5 and V is TRBV19; weak D call: TRBD2 (5 bases). Germline lookup yields CDR1 LNHDA and CDR2 SQIVND (reference sequence). Trimming took 8 bases from V and 2 from J, leaving 15 bases between them. CDR3 length equals 14 residues. The CDR3 DNA follows: TGTGCCAGTCATCCCCTGGGAGCACAAGAGACCCAGTACTTC. Protein: CASHPLGAQETQYF.